The entry below gives a single TCR beta chain sequence along with its context. Its antigen is unidentified. The CDR3 spans 15 residues. The V segment lost 5 bases and the J segment 3 bases; nucleotides outside the gene matches: 6. Germline-derived CDR1 and CDR2 are SGHAT and FQNNGV. The method was immunoSEQ multiplex PCR; TCRdb's version includes in-frame clones alone and lacks a portion of them. The sample holds 97,000 or so clones; about 86% are singletons and the top ten take 5%. These data originate in a study of T cell responses to AZD1222 COVID-19 vaccine. Study conclusions and caveats: Among the donors, most were white British and more were female, and clonal diversity was possibly underestimated. Baseline seropositives among AZD1222 recipients totaled only five or six. Sampled repertoires all dated from after the peak T cell response.

The sample was peripheral blood, taken on day 0 of AZD1222 vaccination. V and J are TRBV11-2 and TRBJ2-1; 8 nucleotides match TRBD2. The sequence derives from an adult in good health. CDR3 amino acids: CASSPGLANYNEQFF. The CDR3 DNA reads TGTGCCAGCAGCCCCGGACTAGCCAACTACAATGAGCAGTTCTTC.